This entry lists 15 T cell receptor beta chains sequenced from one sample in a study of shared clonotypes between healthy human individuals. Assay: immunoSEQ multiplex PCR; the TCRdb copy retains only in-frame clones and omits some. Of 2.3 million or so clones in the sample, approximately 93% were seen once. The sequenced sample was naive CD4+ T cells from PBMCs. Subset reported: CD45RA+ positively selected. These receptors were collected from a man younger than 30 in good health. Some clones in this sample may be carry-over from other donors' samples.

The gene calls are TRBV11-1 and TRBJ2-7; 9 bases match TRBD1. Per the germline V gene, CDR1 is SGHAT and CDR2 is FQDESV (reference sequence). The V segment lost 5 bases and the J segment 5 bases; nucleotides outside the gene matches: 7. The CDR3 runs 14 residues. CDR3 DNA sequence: TGTGCCAGCAGCAGCCCCGGGACAGGGAACGAGCAGTACTTC. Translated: CASSSPGTGNEQYF.

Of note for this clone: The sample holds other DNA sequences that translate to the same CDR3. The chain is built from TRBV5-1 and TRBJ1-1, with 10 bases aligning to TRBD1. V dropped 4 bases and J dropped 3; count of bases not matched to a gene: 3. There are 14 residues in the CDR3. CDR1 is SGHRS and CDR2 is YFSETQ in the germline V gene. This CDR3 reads CASSRGQGYTEAFF. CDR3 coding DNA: TGCGCCAGCAGCCGGGGACAGGGGTACACTGAAGCTTTCTTT.

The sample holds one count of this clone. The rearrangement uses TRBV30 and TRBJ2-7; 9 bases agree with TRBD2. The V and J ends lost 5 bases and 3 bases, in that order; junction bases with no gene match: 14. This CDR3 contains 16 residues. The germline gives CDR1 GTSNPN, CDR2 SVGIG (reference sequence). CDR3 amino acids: CAWPGSGLAGRYEQYF. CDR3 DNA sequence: TGTGCCTGGCCCGGCAGTGGGCTAGCGGGACGCTACGAGCAGTACTTC.

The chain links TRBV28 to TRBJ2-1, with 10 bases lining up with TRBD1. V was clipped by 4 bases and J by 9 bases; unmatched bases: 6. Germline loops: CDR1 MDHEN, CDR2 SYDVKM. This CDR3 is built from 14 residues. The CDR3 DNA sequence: TGTGCCAGCAGTTGGACAGGGGGGTCTGGTGAGCAGTTCTTC. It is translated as CASSWTGGSGEQFF.

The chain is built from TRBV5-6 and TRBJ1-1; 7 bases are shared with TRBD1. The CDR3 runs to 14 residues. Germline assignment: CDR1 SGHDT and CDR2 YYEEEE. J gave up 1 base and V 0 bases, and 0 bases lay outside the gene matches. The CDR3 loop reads CASSLDRGNTEAFF. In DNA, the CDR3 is TGTGCCAGCAGCTTGGACAGGGGGAACACTGAAGCTTTCTTT.

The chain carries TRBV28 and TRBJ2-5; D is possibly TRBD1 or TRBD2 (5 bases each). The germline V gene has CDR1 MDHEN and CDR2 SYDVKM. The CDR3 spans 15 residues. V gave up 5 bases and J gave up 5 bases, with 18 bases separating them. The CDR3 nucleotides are TGTGCCAGCAGTCTCCGGGACGGGCGCAGGGAGACCCAGTACTTC. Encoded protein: CASSLRDGRRETQYF.

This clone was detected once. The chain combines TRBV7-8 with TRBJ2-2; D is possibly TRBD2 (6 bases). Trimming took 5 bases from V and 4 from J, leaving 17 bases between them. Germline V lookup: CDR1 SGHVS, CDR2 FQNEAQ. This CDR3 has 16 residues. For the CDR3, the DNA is TGTGCCAGCAGCCCCACCGGAGGAGGGGTCACCGGGGAGCTGTTTTTT. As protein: CASSPTGGGVTGELFF.

In DNA form, the CDR3 reads TGCGCCAGCAGCCAAGGCCTGGGGACAGGGGCCCTCTACGAGCAGTACTTC. Its protein is CASSQGLGTGALYEQYF. The chain uses TRBV4-3 and TRBJ2-7; 10 bases align to TRBD1. This CDR3 spans 17 amino acids. CDR1 and CDR2 from the germline V gene are LGHNA and YSLEER. V was pared by 1 base and J by 3 bases, with 9 bases of the junction left unmatched.

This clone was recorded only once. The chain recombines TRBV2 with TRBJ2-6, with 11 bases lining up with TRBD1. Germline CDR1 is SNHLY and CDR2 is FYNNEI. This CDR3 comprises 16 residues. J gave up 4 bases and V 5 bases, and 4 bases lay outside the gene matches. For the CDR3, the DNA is TGTGCCAGCAGTTTTGGACAGGGGGCCGGGGCCAACGTCCTGACTTTC. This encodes CASSFGQGAGANVLTF.

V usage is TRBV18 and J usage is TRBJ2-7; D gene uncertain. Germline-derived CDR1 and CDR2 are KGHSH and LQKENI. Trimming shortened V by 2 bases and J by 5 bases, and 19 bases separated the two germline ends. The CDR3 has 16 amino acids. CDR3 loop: CASSPMSPMFGDEQYF. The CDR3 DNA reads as TGTGCCAGCTCACCAATGTCGCCCATGTTTGGCGACGAGCAGTACTTC.

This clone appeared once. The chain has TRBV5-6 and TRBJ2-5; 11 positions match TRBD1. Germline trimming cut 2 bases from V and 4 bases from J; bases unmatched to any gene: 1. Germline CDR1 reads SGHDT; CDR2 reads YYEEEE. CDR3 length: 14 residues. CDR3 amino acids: CASSFGTGGETQYF. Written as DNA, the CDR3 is TGTGCCAGCAGCTTCGGGACAGGGGGAGAGACCCAGTACTTC.

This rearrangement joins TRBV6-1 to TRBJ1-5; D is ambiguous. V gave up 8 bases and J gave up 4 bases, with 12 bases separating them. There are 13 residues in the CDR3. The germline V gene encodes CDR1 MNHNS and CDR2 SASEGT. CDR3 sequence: CASRAILNQPQHF. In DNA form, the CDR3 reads TGTGCCAGCCGGGCCATTTTAAATCAGCCCCAGCATTTT.

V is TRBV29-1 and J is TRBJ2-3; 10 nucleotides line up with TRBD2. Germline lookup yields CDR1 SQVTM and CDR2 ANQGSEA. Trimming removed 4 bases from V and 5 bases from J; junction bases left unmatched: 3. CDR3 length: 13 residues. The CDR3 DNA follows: TGCAGCGTTGTAGCGGGAGGTCGAGATACGCAGTATTTT. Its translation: CSVVAGGRDTQYF.

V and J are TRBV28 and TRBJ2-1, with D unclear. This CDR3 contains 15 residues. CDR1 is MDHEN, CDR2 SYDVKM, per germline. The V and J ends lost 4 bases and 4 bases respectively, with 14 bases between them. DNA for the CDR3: TGTGCCAGCAGTTCCAACTCCGGGCCGTACAATGAGCAGTTCTTC. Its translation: CASSSNSGPYNEQFF.

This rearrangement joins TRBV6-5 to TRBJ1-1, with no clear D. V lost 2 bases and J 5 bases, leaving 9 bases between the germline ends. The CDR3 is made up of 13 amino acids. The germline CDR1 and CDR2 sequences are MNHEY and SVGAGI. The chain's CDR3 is CASSYRPITEAFF. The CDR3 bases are TGTGCCAGCAGTTACAGACCCATAACTGAAGCTTTCTTT.